This is a list of T cell receptor beta chains from one sample in a study of cytomegalovirus exposure and HLA in healthy donors. Using immunoSEQ multiplex PCR, the repertoire was profiled, and TCRdb retains in-frame clones only, with some absent. Of roughly 64,000 clones in the sample, roughly 94% were seen once. Sequenced: PBMCs. The source is a woman under 30 in good health and CMV-seropositive. CDR3s include the opening cysteine and the closing phenylalanine or tryptophan. The order of the fields is J gene, V gene, D gene, clone size, CDR3 DNA, CDR3 protein. D genes are given only for firm matches. A row's size may be missing; if present it is once, few, many or a size class.

J gene: TRBJ1-6
V gene: TRBV11-2
D gene: TRBD1
clone size: NA
CDR3 DNA: TGTGCCAGCAGCCCTTTACAGGGGGGATCACCCCTCCACTTT
CDR3 protein: CASSPLQGGSPLHF

J gene: TRBJ2-1
V gene: TRBV15
D gene: NA
clone size: NA
CDR3 DNA: TGTGCCACCAGTGGCGGGGTTAACAATGAGCAGTTCTTC
CDR3 protein: CATSGGVNNEQFF

J gene: TRBJ1-5
V gene: TRBV9
D gene: NA
clone size: NA
CDR3 DNA: TGTGCCAGCACCCGACAGTGTGATCAGCCCCAGCATTTT
CDR3 protein: CASTRQCDQPQHF

J gene: TRBJ2-5
V gene: TRBV28
D gene: TRBD1
clone size: once
CDR3 DNA: TGTGCCAGCAGTTTTAGGGACAGGGAGAGAGAGACCCAGTACTTC
CDR3 protein: CASSFRDRERETQYF

J gene: TRBJ2-7
V gene: TRBV13
D gene: NA
clone size: once
CDR3 DNA: TGTGCCAGCAGCCCCGGGACAAAAGCCTACGAGCAGTACTTC
CDR3 protein: CASSPGTKAYEQYF

J gene: TRBJ2-2
V gene: TRBV5-8
D gene: NA
clone size: NA
CDR3 DNA: TGTGCCAGCAGCCGTTTGGGGGCAACGGACACCGGGGAGCTGTTTTTT
CDR3 protein: CASSRLGATDTGELFF

J gene: TRBJ2-1
V gene: TRBV6-1
D gene: TRBD2
clone size: once
CDR3 DNA: TGTGCCGGGCTAACTAGCGGGTTTTCCTACAATGAGCAGTTCTTC
CDR3 protein: CAGLTSGFSYNEQFF

J gene: TRBJ2-2
V gene: TRBV4-3
D gene: TRBD1
clone size: NA
CDR3 DNA: TGCGCCAGCAGCCAAGAAAGGGGGCCGGTCACCGGGGAGCTGTTTTTT
CDR3 protein: CASSQERGPVTGELFF

J gene: TRBJ1-5
V gene: TRBV12-2
D gene: NA
clone size: NA
CDR3 DNA: TGTGCAAGTCGCTTAGATGGGGACACTTCTAGCAATCAGCCCCAGCATTTT
CDR3 protein: CASRLDGDTSSNQPQHF

J gene: TRBJ2-7
V gene: TRBV11-1
D gene: NA
clone size: few
CDR3 DNA: TGTGCCAGCGCCCCCGGAAGGGGGAAGTCCGAGCAGTACTTC
CDR3 protein: CASAPGRGKSEQYF

J gene: TRBJ2-3
V gene: TRBV4-3
D gene: TRBD2
clone size: NA
CDR3 DNA: TGCGCCAGCAGCCAAGTTCTGGGACTCGGGGGGGTTAGCACAGATACGCAGTATTTT
CDR3 protein: CASSQVLGLGGVSTDTQYF

J gene: TRBJ1-2
V gene: TRBV5-5
D gene: NA
clone size: once
CDR3 DNA: TGTGCCAGCAGCTTGGGGGCGGGTCAGTCCTATGGCTACACCTTC
CDR3 protein: CASSLGAGQSYGYTF

J gene: TRBJ1-2
V gene: TRBV28
D gene: NA
clone size: NA
CDR3 DNA: TGTGCCAGCAGTTTTGATCGGTTCAATACCCGCAGCTACACCTTC
CDR3 protein: CASSFDRFNTRSYTF

J gene: TRBJ2-7
V gene: TRBV4-1
D gene: NA
clone size: NA
CDR3 DNA: TGCGCCAGCAGCCAAGACCAGGGGTGGTACGAGCAGTACTTC
CDR3 protein: CASSQDQGWYEQYF

J gene: TRBJ1-2
V gene: TRBV28
D gene: TRBD1
clone size: NA
CDR3 DNA: TGTGCCAGCATTAGCGGACAGGGCTCTAACTATGGCTACACCTTC
CDR3 protein: CASISGQGSNYGYTF

J gene: TRBJ2-2
V gene: TRBV7-3
D gene: TRBD2
clone size: NA
CDR3 DNA: TGTGCCAGCAGCCCAACTAGCGGCTGGGGTGCCGGGGAGCTGTTTTTT
CDR3 protein: CASSPTSGWGAGELFF

J gene: TRBJ1-2
V gene: TRBV29-1
D gene: NA
clone size: NA
CDR3 DNA: TGCAGCGTTGATAACAGGGAATCGTCTAACTATGGCTACACCTTC
CDR3 protein: CSVDNRESSNYGYTF

J gene: TRBJ1-3
V gene: TRBV29-1
D gene: TRBD1
clone size: NA
CDR3 DNA: TGCAGCGTCGCCCGTGGACAGGACGGGGGAAACACCATATATTTT
CDR3 protein: CSVARGQDGGNTIYF

J gene: TRBJ2-7
V gene: TRBV15
D gene: NA
clone size: NA
CDR3 DNA: TGTGCCACCAGCAGAGAACTACCAAACGACGAGCAGTACTTC
CDR3 protein: CATSRELPNDEQYF

J gene: TRBJ1-1
V gene: TRBV7-2
D gene: NA
clone size: NA
CDR3 DNA: TGTGCCAGCAGCGCCCCCGGAGTGCCCAACACTGAAGCTTTCTTT
CDR3 protein: CASSAPGVPNTEAFF

J gene: TRBJ2-1
V gene: TRBV11-2
D gene: NA
clone size: NA
CDR3 DNA: TGTGCCAGCAGCCGGGCCGGGACAAAGTACAATGAGCAGTTCTTC
CDR3 protein: CASSRAGTKYNEQFF

J gene: TRBJ2-3
V gene: TRBV5-1
D gene: NA
clone size: NA
CDR3 DNA: TGCGCCAGCAGCTTGGGGGACTCCACAGATACGCAGTATTTT
CDR3 protein: CASSLGDSTDTQYF

J gene: TRBJ1-3
V gene: TRBV2
D gene: TRBD1
clone size: NA
CDR3 DNA: TGTGCCAGCAGGACAGGGAGCTCTGGAAACACCATATATTTT
CDR3 protein: CASRTGSSGNTIYF

J gene: TRBJ2-2
V gene: TRBV5-1
D gene: TRBD2
clone size: NA
CDR3 DNA: TGCGCCAGCAGTGGGCTAGCGGCAGTAGCGAACACCGGGGAGCTGTTTTTT
CDR3 protein: CASSGLAAVANTGELFF

J gene: TRBJ2-2
V gene: TRBV4-2
D gene: TRBD2
clone size: NA
CDR3 DNA: TGTGCCAGCAGCCAGGGACTAGCGGTCACCGGGGAGCTGTTTTTT
CDR3 protein: CASSQGLAVTGELFF

J gene: TRBJ2-6
V gene: TRBV10-3
D gene: NA
clone size: once
CDR3 DNA: TGTGCCATCAGTGAGAGCAGGGCTGGGGCCAACGTCCTGACTTTC
CDR3 protein: CAISESRAGANVLTF

J gene: TRBJ1-3
V gene: TRBV7-8
D gene: TRBD1
clone size: NA
CDR3 DNA: TGTGCCAGCAGCTGGACAGGGGGCTTTGGAAACACCATATATTTT
CDR3 protein: CASSWTGGFGNTIYF

J gene: TRBJ1-1
V gene: TRBV4-3
D gene: NA
clone size: NA
CDR3 DNA: TGCGCCAGCAGCCAAGAGCTGGCGAACACTGAAGCTTTCTTT
CDR3 protein: CASSQELANTEAFF

J gene: TRBJ1-6
V gene: TRBV5-5
D gene: TRBD1
clone size: NA
CDR3 DNA: TGTGCCAGCAGCTTGGAACCGGGACAGTATAATTCACCCCTCCACTTT
CDR3 protein: CASSLEPGQYNSPLHF

J gene: TRBJ2-3
V gene: TRBV4-2
D gene: TRBD2
clone size: NA
CDR3 DNA: TGTGCCAGCGCATTTGGAGCGGGAGGGAGCACAGATACGCAGTATTTT
CDR3 protein: CASAFGAGGSTDTQYF

J gene: TRBJ2-1
V gene: TRBV4-1
D gene: TRBD2
clone size: NA
CDR3 DNA: TGCGCCAGCAGCCCCGGGTCGGCTAGCGGGCCCTACAATGAGCAGTTCTTC
CDR3 protein: CASSPGSASGPYNEQFF